A single sample gave rise to the 20 T cell receptor beta chains below, sequenced in a study of T cell changes during pregnancy in multiple sclerosis. Repertoires were generated with immunoSEQ multiplex PCR, while TCRdb's copy carries only in-frame clones and drops some. The top ten hold 3.2% of the sample, which has just under 65,000 clones, around 93% seen once. The specimen was CD8+ T cells from peripheral blood mononuclear cells, collected in the second trimester of pregnancy. The source is a female donor with multiple sclerosis, enrolled in a pregnancy study.

The chain couples TRBV25-1 to TRBJ1-1; 7 bases align to TRBD1. CDR3 size: 14 residues. CDR1 and CDR2 (germline): MGHDK, SYGVNS. V shed 4 bases, J shed 5 bases, and the junction held 7 bases outside the gene matches. CDR3 sequence: CASSVSGGMTEAFF. In DNA form, the CDR3 reads TGTGCCAGCAGTGTCTCAGGGGGTATGACTGAAGCTTTCTTT.

The chain joins TRBV6-5 to TRBJ2-2; TRBD2 agrees at 12 bases. Germline V gene sequence: CDR1 MNHEY, CDR2 SVGAGI. The V segment lost 6 bases and the J segment 4 bases; nucleotides outside the gene matches: 3. This CDR3 comprises 15 residues. Here the CDR3 DNA reads TGTGCCAGCAGCCTAGCGGGAGGGGGCACCGGGGAGCTGTTTTTT. Translation gives CASSLAGGGTGELFF.

This rearrangement joins TRBV15 to TRBJ2-7; the match to TRBD1 covers 10 bases. Germline V CDR1 and CDR2: LNHNV, YYDKDF (reference sequence). Trimming took 8 bases from V and 4 from J; bases not matched to a gene: 8. The length of the CDR3 is 14 residues. DNA for the CDR3: TGTGCCACCGAGTCCGGGACAGGGGTATACGAGCAGTACTTC. The encoded protein is CATESGTGVYEQYF. Supplemented by reference TRBV15 and TRBJ2-7, the full variable domain reads DAMVIQNPRYQVTQFGKPVTLSCSQTLNHNVMYWYQQKSSQAPKLLFHYYDKDFNNEADTPDNFQSRRPNTSFCFLDIRSPGLGDTAMYLCATESGTGVYEQYFGPGTRLTVT.

The chain has TRBV23-1 and TRBJ1-2, with D perhaps matching TRBD1 (6 bases). TRBV23-1 is reported as an ORF; its role is uncertain. Trimming pared 4 bases from V and 4 bases from J, leaving 13 bases between. The CDR3 consists of 14 residues. The CDR3: CASSPQGWAYGYTF. As DNA, the CDR3 is TGCGCCAGCAGTCCCCAGGGGTGGGCCTATGGCTACACCTTC.

For the CDR3, the DNA is TGTGCCAGTAGTCCTGGGACTAACGAGCAGTACTTC. Its protein product is CASSPGTNEQYF. The V gene is TRBV19, the J gene TRBJ2-7; 7 positions agree with TRBD2. CDR1 is LNHDA and CDR2 is SQIVND in the germline V gene (reference sequence). With 5 bases clipped from V and 5 bases from J, the junction kept 3 bases outside the gene matches. The CDR3 totals 12 residues.

The chain carries TRBV6-6 and TRBJ2-5, with 8 nucleotides matching TRBD2. From germline, CDR1 is MNHNY and CDR2 SVGAGI (reference sequence). This CDR3 comprises 16 residues. Trimming removed 1 base from V and 2 bases from J; junction bases left unmatched: 6. The CDR3 DNA reads TGTGCCAGCAGTTACTTCAGCGGGAGACCTCAAGAGACCCAGTACTTC. It yields the protein CASSYFSGRPQETQYF.

This chain uses TRBV27 with TRBJ2-7; 8 bases align to TRBD2. J gave up 1 base and V 5 bases, and 4 bases lay outside the gene matches. Germline V gene sequence: CDR1 MNHEY, CDR2 SMNVEV (reference sequence). The CDR3 has 14 amino acids. CDR3 DNA: TGTGCCAGCAGTCCCTCGGGAGGGTCCTACGAGCAGTACTTC. Amino acid sequence: CASSPSGGSYEQYF.

The chain carries TRBV14 and TRBJ2-3, with D tentatively TRBD2 (6 bases). Between the trimmed V and J ends, which lost 4 bases and 5 bases, there was a span of 16 bases. This CDR3 comprises 15 residues. The germline gives CDR1 SGHDN, CDR2 FVKESK. The CDR3 DNA follows: TGTGCCAGCAGCCCCCGGAGGGGTAATGAAGATACGCAGTATTTT. It translates to CASSPRRGNEDTQYF.

A single count supports this clone. V is TRBV27 and J is TRBJ2-1; 7 positions match TRBD2. The CDR3 runs to 15 residues. Trimming at V came to 1 base and at J to 6 bases, leaving 6 bases not matched to a gene. CDR1 is MNHEY and CDR2 is SMNVEV in the germline V gene (reference sequence). The CDR3 region is CASSLLGGSFNEQFF. In DNA form, the CDR3 reads TGTGCCAGCAGTTTATTAGGCGGGAGCTTCAATGAGCAGTTCTTC.

This clone was detected ten times or more. The chain uses TRBV10-3 and TRBJ2-1; perhaps TRBD1 as D (5 bases). The germline V gene encodes CDR1 ENHRY and CDR2 SYGVKD. This CDR3 comprises 16 residues. Trimming removed 4 bases from V and 3 bases from J, with 16 bases in between. The CDR3 DNA reads as TGTGCCATCAGTGGGTTGGGGCTTATCGGCTACAATGAGCAGTTCTTC. Amino acids: CAISGLGLIGYNEQFF.

This clone has more than one count but fewer than ten. The rearrangement links TRBV6-6 to TRBJ2-7; 8 bases match TRBD1. The CDR3 contains 12 residues. Germline-derived CDR1 and CDR2 are MNHNY and SVGAGI (reference sequence). The trim removed 5 bases at V and 4 bases at J, leaving 1 base unmatched. Here the CDR3 reads CASSGQGYEQYF. The DNA for the CDR3 is TGTGCCAGCAGTGGACAGGGTTACGAGCAGTACTTC.

The chain carries TRBV27 and TRBJ1-4; no definite D call. V shed 2 bases and J shed 8 bases, with 15 bases lying between them. Germline V gene sequence: CDR1 MNHEY, CDR2 SMNVEV (reference sequence). There are 15 residues in the CDR3. The CDR3 sequence is CASSLSGSRGEKLFF. The DNA of the CDR3 is TGTGCCAGCAGTTTAAGTGGAAGCCGAGGGGAAAAACTGTTTTTT.

The chain links TRBV5-5 to TRBJ2-3; 8 nucleotides agree with TRBD2. This CDR3 comprises 13 residues. The germline V gene has CDR1 SGHKS and CDR2 YYEKEE (reference sequence). The V segment lost 1 base and the J segment 6 bases; nucleotides outside the gene matches: 1. CDR3 bases: TGTGCCAGCAGCTTGCCTAGCGGGGATACGCAGTATTTT. The encoded protein is CASSLPSGDTQYF. The full variable domain, in which reference TRBV5-5 and TRBJ2-3 provide the parts outside the CDR3, is DAGVTQSPTHLIKTRGQQVTLRCSPISGHKSVSWYQQVLGQGPQFIFQYYEKEERGRGNFPDRFSARQFPNYSSELNVNALLLGDSALYLCASSLPSGDTQYFGPGTRLTVL.

The chain uses TRBV10-3 and TRBJ2-7, with 9 bases aligning to TRBD1. CDR1 ENHRY and CDR2 SYGVKD come from the germline V gene. CDR3 size: 15 residues. Unmatched junction bases numbered 3, after V lost 0 bases and J lost 3 bases. The CDR3 spells CAISESAGQGYEQYF. The DNA of the CDR3 is TGTGCCATCAGTGAGTCAGCGGGACAGGGCTACGAGCAGTACTTC.

The chain carries TRBV6-5 and TRBJ1-4, with D possibly matching TRBD1 (5 bases). The CDR3 totals 13 residues. Trimming pared 5 bases from V and 7 bases from J, leaving 11 bases between. Germline V gene lookup returns CDR1 MNHEY and CDR2 SVGAGI. The CDR3 loop is CASSNQGTEKLFF. The DNA of the CDR3 is TGTGCCAGCAGTAACCAGGGTACTGAAAAACTGTTTTTT.

V and J are TRBV29-1 and TRBJ1-5; D perhaps matches TRBD1 (5 bases). Deletions cut 6 bases from V and 1 base from J, with 13 bases between. The CDR3 loop spans 14 amino acids. The germline V gene encodes CDR1 SQVTM and CDR2 ANQGSEA. This CDR3 reads CSVMGGDSNQPQHF. For the CDR3, the DNA is TGCAGCGTCATGGGGGGGGACAGCAATCAGCCCCAGCATTTT.

The chain carries TRBV7-9 and TRBJ2-7; D not certain. Germline V gene data show CDR1 as SEHNR and CDR2 as FQNEAQ (reference sequence). The CDR3 runs 13 residues. V gave up 5 bases and J gave up 1 base, with 9 bases separating them. The CDR3 region has the DNA TGTGCCAGCAGCCCGGCAGGTTCCTACGAGCAGTACTTC. Its protein product is CASSPAGSYEQYF.

In DNA, the CDR3 is TGCGCCAGCAGCCAAGACAGTAACTATGGCTACACCTTC. This encodes CASSQDSNYGYTF. The rearrangement uses TRBV4-1 and TRBJ1-2; no clear D gene. The V and J ends lost 0 bases and 1 base respectively, with 3 bases between them. Germline V gene sequence: CDR1 MGHRA, CDR2 YSYEKL. CDR3 size: 13 residues.

This clone appeared a single time. The chain joins TRBV5-1 to TRBJ2-1; TRBD2 matches 10 bases. The CDR3 sequence is 14 residues long. In germline, CDR1 is SGHRS, CDR2 YFSETQ. V gave up 9 bases and J gave up 3 bases; unmatched junction bases: 6. This CDR3 reads CAISSGRDYNEQFF. The CDR3 bases are TGCGCCATCTCGAGCGGGAGGGACTACAATGAGCAGTTCTTC.

The chain joins TRBV10-1 to TRBJ2-3, with TRBD2 matching 14 bases. CDR1 is WNHNN and CDR2 is SYGVQD in the germline V gene (reference sequence). The CDR3 is 19 residues long. Trimming cost V 3 bases and J 5 bases; bases outside gene matches: 13. The CDR3, as DNA: TGCGCCAGCAGTGATCACATTGGGACTAGCGGGAGATATAAAGATACGCAGTATTTT. The encoded protein is CASSDHIGTSGRYKDTQYF.